The T cell receptor (beta chain) described here comes from a study of regulatory T cells in long-lasting Graves disease. Broader study findings: Persistent cases favored TRBV28, TRBJ1-2 and TRBJ2-5. Lower TCR diversity characterized persistent Graves' patients relative to newly diagnosed patients.

Time point denoted: persistent/refractory GD, antithyroid drugs over 5 years with positive TRAb. From RNA extracted from PBMCs, the TCR library was made. V was pared by 8 bases and J by 4 bases, with 7 bases of the junction left unmatched. The CDR3 loop spans 14 amino acids. CDR1 is SNHLY, CDR2 FYNNEI, per germline. This clonotype was detected many times. The target antigen is unknown. CDR3 regions were amplified by Arm-PCR using iRepertoire HTBI primers to build TCR beta libraries. TCRdb reprocessed the multiplex PCR reads via MiXCR and lists one record per CDR3 protein. Counted here are over 350,000 distinct CDR3 sequences, about a fifth occurring once; the ten biggest clones make up less than 25%.

V and J are TRBV2 and TRBJ2-5; 10 positions agree with TRBD1. The sample was peripheral blood mononuclear cells (PBMCs), taken when the disease was refractory, from a patient treated with antithyroid drugs. The TCR originated in a female donor with Graves disease. CDR3 sequence (DNA): TGTGCCAGCGGGACAGGGGCGAAGCGAGAGACCCAGTACTTC. Amino acids: CASGTGAKRETQYF. The whole variable domain, remainder taken from reference TRBV2 and TRBJ2-5, is EPEVTQTPSHQVTQMGQEVILRCVPISNHLYFYWYRQILGQKVEFLVSFYNNEISEKSEIFDDQFSVERPDGSNFTLKIRSTKLEDSAMYFCASGTGAKRETQYFGPGTRLLVL.